This TCR beta chain was captured by sequencing in a study of beta chain features in type 1 diabetes (dated by TCRdb to between 2017 and 2018). About the study as a whole: No differences in mean age, gender distribution, total cell number or subset yield were found between patients and healthy donors. A total of 107,917,701 sorted cells were examined across all samples, and a strong correlation was observed between cell number per subset and RNA yield. In the study, TCRB repertoires of sorted circulating CD4+ T cell subsets from recently diagnosed type 1 diabetes patients were compared with those of matched healthy donors. Regulatory and stem cell-like memory subsets were isolated from only 8 patients and roughly eight healthy donors, whereas naive and central memory subsets came from all 30 or so donors. General study outcomes and caveats: Type 1 diabetes patients showed a moderate but significant shortening of TCRB CDR3 length in all four CD4+ subsets. PCR might favor shorter templates, but patient and control samples were amplified and corrected together, so any skew would affect both groups equally. Because cDNA rather than genomic DNA was sequenced, highly expressing activated cells could have been over-represented, although no difference in activation and CD3 levels was found between groups. Naive, central memory and regulatory TCRB repertoires appeared more similar among patients than among healthy donors. Because the HLA sub-analyses included only small numbers of individuals, any influence of HLA type on TCRB rearrangement was left unresolved. Patients with type 1 diabetes made fewer insertions and deleted more nucleotides at VDJ recombination sites, implying thymic rearrangement abnormalities.

According to the germline V gene, CDR1 reads MDHEN and CDR2 reads SYDVKM. The junction shows trimming of 5 bases on V and 3 bases on J, plus 20 bases between the germline ends. The CDR3 has 17 amino acids, counting the end cysteine and phenylalanine. Just the 51-base CDR3 DNA is kept, in frame starting at base 1. Points on this clone: The antigen it recognizes is unknown. The record has no base qualities; no much larger clone is one base away.

From each donor, a single peripheral blood sample of approximately 120 mL on average was drawn into heparinised tubes. Using a panel that included CD45RO, CCR7, CD25, CD127, CD95 and CD27, naive, central memory, regulatory and stem cell-like memory CD4+ T cells were sorted on a BD FACSAria II. All sorted populations exceeded 98% purity. PBMCs were separated immediately by Lymphoprep density gradient centrifugation and were stained directly, without being cultured. So that batch effects would be minimized, each experiment stained and sorted samples in pairs, pairing one healthy donor with one patient. All of the isolated RNA was reverse transcribed with the High Capacity cDNA Reverse Transcription Kit, so expressed TCRB transcripts were sequenced. Deep immunoSEQ sequencing was performed on naive, central memory and regulatory T cell samples, with an average of about 3.57 million total reads per sample. Sorted cells were lysed in RLT buffer and RNA was extracted with DNase-treated RNeasy Micro or Mini kits, depending on cell number. To prevent cross-contamination, each cell subset was processed individually, whereas patient and healthy donor samples were processed jointly. TCRB sequences were amplified from cDNA with the immunoSEQ multiplex PCR, producing 87-bp fragments spanning the CDR3 region. Sequencing of the amplicons was performed on the Illumina HiSeq platform. In the original analysis: PCR bias was corrected computationally using synthetic template baselines, and reads within Hamming distance 2 were collapsed, with unmergeable singletons discarded. By aligning reads against IMGT, V, D and J genes, CDR3 length, and insertions or deletions at six rearrangement sites were assigned. Within each subset, clonotype counts were normalized to sorted cell number, and only after that were true diversity and Gini coefficients computed with the tcR R package. Repertoire sharing was quantified using the overlap coefficient calculated on TCRB nucleotide sequences. As stored in TCRdb, this immuneACCESS dataset retains in-frame rearrangements with V and J assigned. A fraction of the clones does not appear; measured against another copy, unresolved V genes explain less than half of the discrepancy, and the remainder lacks a known reason. V and J calls and clone size come straight from that table; D and trimming were deduced from the DNA. The sample contains around 340,000 clones, roughly 8% of them found a single time. The ten largest clones take up around 0.45% of the sample.

The specimen was central memory CD4+ T cells from blood. The TCR comes from a woman between 18 and 30 years old in good health. Here the chain combines TRBV28 and TRBJ2-1, with TRBD2 tentatively as D gene (5 bases match). The DNA reads TGTGCCAGCAGTCACGGCGGTCCGCGGGCGAACTACAATGAGCAGTTCTTC. The translation is CASSHGGPRANYNEQFF.